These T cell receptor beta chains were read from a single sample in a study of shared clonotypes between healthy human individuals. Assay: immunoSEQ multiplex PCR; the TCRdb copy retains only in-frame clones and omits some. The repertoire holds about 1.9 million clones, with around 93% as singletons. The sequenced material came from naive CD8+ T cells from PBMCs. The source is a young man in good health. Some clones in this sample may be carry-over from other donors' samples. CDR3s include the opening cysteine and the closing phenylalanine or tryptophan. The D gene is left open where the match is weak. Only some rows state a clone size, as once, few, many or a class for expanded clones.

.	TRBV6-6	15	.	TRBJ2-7	TGTGCCAGCAGCCGATACCGGGTCTCGAACTACGAGCAGTACTTC	CASSRYRVSNYEQYF
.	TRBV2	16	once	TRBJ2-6	TGTGCCAGCATCGAGACAAACCCTACTGGGGCCAACGTCCTGACTTTC	CASIETNPTGANVLTF
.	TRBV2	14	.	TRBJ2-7	TGTGCCAGCAGTGATAGGGTCAGGGTCTACGAGCAGTACTTC	CASSDRVRVYEQYF
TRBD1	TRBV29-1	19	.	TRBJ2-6	TGCAGCGTTGAAGATGGCGGACAGGGCTACGGGGGTGGGGCCAACGTCCTGACTTTC	CSVEDGGQGYGGGANVLTF
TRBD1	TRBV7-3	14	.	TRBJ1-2	TGTGCCAGCAGCCCCCTACGGACAGGGAATGGCTACACCTTC	CASSPLRTGNGYTF
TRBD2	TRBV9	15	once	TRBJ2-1	TGTGCCAGCAGCGCGGTTAGCGGGAGGCAGGGTGAGCAGTTCTTC	CASSAVSGRQGEQFF
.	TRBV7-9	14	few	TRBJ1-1	TGTGCCAGCAGCTTAGCGGGGGGGAACACTGAAGCTTTCTTT	CASSLAGGNTEAFF
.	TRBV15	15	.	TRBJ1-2	TGTGCCACCAGCAGAGCCTTGGGGGGGGACTATGGCTACACCTTC	CATSRALGGDYGYTF
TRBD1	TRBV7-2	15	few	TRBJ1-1	TGTGCCAGCAGCTTAGCGACAGGGATCAACGCTGAAGCTTTCTTT	CASSLATGINAEAFF
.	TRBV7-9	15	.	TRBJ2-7	TGTGCCAGCAGCTTCTTCGGGAACAGGGACCACGAGCAGTACTTC	CASSFFGNRDHEQYF
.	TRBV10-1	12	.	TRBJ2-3	TGCGCCAGCAGTCGGGAAACAGATACGCAGTATTTT	CASSRETDTQYF
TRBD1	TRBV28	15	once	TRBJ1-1	TGTGCCAGCACTTTTAGTGGGACAGGGGGCACTGAAGCTTTCTTT	CASTFSGTGGTEAFF
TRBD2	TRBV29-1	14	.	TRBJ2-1	TGCAGCGTTGAAGTTACTAGCGGTAGTTATGAGCAGTTCTTC	CSVEVTSGSYEQFF
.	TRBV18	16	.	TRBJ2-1	TGTGCCAGCTCACCAGGATTCAACAGGGCCTACAATGAGCAGTTCTTC	CASSPGFNRAYNEQFF
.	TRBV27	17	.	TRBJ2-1	TGTGCCAGCAGTGGGGTGAGGAGGGGGAGCTCCTACAATGAGCAGTTCTTC	CASSGVRRGSSYNEQFF
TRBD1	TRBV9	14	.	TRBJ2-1	TGTGCCAGCAGCGTCTGGACAGGGAGCGATGAGCAGTTCTTC	CASSVWTGSDEQFF
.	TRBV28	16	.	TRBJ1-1	TGTGCCAGCATCCAAAACCCAGGGTTCATGAACACTGAAGCTTTCTTT	CASIQNPGFMNTEAFF
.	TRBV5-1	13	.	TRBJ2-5	TGCGCCAGCAAACTCACTGACGGAGAGACCCAGTACTTC	CASKLTDGETQYF
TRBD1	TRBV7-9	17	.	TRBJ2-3	TGTGCCAGCAGCCCAGGACAGGCCCCCACTAGCACAGATACGCAGTATTTT	CASSPGQAPTSTDTQYF
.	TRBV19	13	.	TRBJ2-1	TGTGCCAGTAATGCGCGGGACTACAATGAGCAGTTCTTC	CASNARDYNEQFF
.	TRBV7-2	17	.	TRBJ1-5	TGTGCCAGCAGCTTAGGGCCCGGGGGCGGGTCCGATCAGCCCCAGCATTTT	CASSLGPGGGSDQPQHF
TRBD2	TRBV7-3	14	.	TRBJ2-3	TGTGCCAGCGCGGCTAGCGGAAACACAGATACGCAGTATTTT	CASAASGNTDTQYF
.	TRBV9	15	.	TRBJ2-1	TGTGCCAGCAGCTACGGAGTGTCGGGATGGAATGAGCAGTTCTTC	CASSYGVSGWNEQFF
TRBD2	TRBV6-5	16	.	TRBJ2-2	TGTGCCAGCAGTTATTCCTGGACTAGTGGTACCGGGGAGCTGTTTTTT	CASSYSWTSGTGELFF
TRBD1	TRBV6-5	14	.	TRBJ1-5	TGTGCCAGTCAACAGGGGGTGGGCAATCAGCCCCAGCATTTT	CASQQGVGNQPQHF
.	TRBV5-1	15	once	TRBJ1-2	TGCGCCAGCAGCTTGGTAGGGGAAGTCGACTATGGCTACACCTTC	CASSLVGEVDYGYTF
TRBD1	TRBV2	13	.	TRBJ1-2	TGTGCCAGCAGGGCGGGACAGGGATATGGCTACACCTTC	CASRAGQGYGYTF
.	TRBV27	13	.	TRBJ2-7	TGTGCCAGCAGTAAGACTCTGCCCTACGAGCAGTACTTC	CASSKTLPYEQYF
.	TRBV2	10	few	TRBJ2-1	TGTGCCACCATAGCGAATGAGCAGTTCTTC	CATIANEQFF
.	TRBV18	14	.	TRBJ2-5	TGTGCCAGCTCACCGTCGGGACTCAGGGAGACCCAGTACTTC	CASSPSGLRETQYF
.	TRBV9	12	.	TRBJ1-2	TGTGCCAGCAGCCCCTTTCAGGGGGGCTACACCTTC	CASSPFQGGYTF
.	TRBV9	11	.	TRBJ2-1	TGTGCCAGCAGCGTTAGCCTTGAGCAGTTCTTC	CASSVSLEQFF
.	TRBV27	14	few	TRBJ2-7	TGTGCCAGCAGCACGGACCCAACTGTGGGGGCACAGTACTTC	CASSTDPTVGAQYF
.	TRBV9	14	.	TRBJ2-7	TGTGCCAGCAGCCCCGGGGGAGGCACCTACGAGCAGTACTTC	CASSPGGGTYEQYF
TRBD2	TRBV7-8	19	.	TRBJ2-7	TGTGCCAGCAGCACTCACCCCGGGACTAGCGGGAGGGTTCGCTACGAGCAGTACTTC	CASSTHPGTSGRVRYEQYF
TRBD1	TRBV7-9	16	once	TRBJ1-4	TGTGCCAGCAGCCCCGACAGGGCTTCAACTAATGAAAAACTGTTTTTT	CASSPDRASTNEKLFF
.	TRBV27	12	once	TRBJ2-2	TGTGCCAGCAAGTGGGGCCTGGGGGAGCTGTTTTTT	CASKWGLGELFF
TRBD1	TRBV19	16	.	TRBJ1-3	TGTGCCAGTAAAGAGGGCCGGGACAGGTCTGGAAACACCATATATTTT	CASKEGRDRSGNTIYF
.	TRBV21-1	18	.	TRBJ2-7	TGTGCCAGCAGCAAAGTGGGGATCGTTTCCGGGACCTCCTACGAGCAGTACTTC	CASSKVGIVSGTSYEQYF
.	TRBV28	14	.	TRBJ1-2	TGTGCCAGCAGTTTACCCCAGGGACCTAATGGCTACACCTTC	CASSLPQGPNGYTF
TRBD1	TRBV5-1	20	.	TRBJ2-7	TGCGCCAGCAGCCCTGGGACAGGGGGAGTTGCAATCGATATTTTCTACGAGCAGTACTTC	CASSPGTGGVAIDIFYEQYF
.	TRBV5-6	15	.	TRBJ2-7	TGTGCCAGCAGCTCCCGAGGGGGGACACCCTACGAGCAGTACTTC	CASSSRGGTPYEQYF
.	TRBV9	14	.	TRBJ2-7	TGTGCCAGCAGCGTAGGTAGCGGTCCCTACGAGCAGTACTTC	CASSVGSGPYEQYF
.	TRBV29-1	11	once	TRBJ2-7	TGCAGCGCCCGGGACCCTTACGAGCAGTACTTC	CSARDPYEQYF
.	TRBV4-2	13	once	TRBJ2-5	TGTGCCAGCAGCCAAGACAGGGAAGAGACCCAGTACTTC	CASSQDREETQYF
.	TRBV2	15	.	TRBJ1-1	TGTGCCAGCAGTGTATTGAGGGACATCGATTTGCAAGCTTTCTTT	CASSVLRDIDLQAFF
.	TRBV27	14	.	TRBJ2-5	TGTGCCAGCAGGGACGCGGGTCGTCAAGAGACCCAGTACTTC	CASRDAGRQETQYF
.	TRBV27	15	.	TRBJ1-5	TGTGCCAGCAGTTCTAACGGATATAGCAATCAGCCCCAGCATTTT	CASSSNGYSNQPQHF